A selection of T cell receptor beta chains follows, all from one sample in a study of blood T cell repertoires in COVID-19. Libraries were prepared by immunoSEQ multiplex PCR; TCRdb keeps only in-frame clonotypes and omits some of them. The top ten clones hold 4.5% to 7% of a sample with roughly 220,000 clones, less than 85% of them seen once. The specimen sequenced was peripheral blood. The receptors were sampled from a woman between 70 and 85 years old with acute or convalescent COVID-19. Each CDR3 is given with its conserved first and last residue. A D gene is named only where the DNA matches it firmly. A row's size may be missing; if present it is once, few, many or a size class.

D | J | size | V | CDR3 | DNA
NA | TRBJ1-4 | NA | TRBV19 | CASSIGTRNEKLFF | TGTGCCAGTAGTATAGGGACACGTAATGAAAAACTGTTTTTT
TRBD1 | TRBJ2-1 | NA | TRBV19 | CASSIVGQGVNEQFF | TGTGCCAGTAGTATAGTGGGACAGGGGGTAAATGAGCAGTTCTTC
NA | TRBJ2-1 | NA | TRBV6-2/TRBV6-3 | CASSTIPGQKRNNEQFF | TGTGCCAGCAGTACGATTCCGGGACAAAAAAGGAACAATGAGCAGTTCTTC
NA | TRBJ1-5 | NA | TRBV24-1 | CATSDSSQGDGQPQHF | TGTGCCACCAGTGACTCGTCACAGGGTGACGGTCAGCCCCAGCATTTT
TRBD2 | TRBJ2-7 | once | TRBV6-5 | CASTAGVTYEQYF | TGTGCCAGCACGGCGGGAGTGACCTACGAGCAGTACTTC
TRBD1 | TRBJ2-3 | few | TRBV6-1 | CASSEATGGRDTQYF | TGTGCCAGCAGTGAAGCGACAGGGGGCAGGGATACGCAGTATTTT
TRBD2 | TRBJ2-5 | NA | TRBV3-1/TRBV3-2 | CASSRSGTSIKTQYF | TGTGCCAGCAGCCGAAGCGGGACTAGCATAAAGACCCAGTACTTC
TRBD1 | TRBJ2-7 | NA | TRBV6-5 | CASRRQGSSEEQYF | TGTGCCAGCAGGAGACAGGGCTCTTCTGAGGAGCAGTACTTC
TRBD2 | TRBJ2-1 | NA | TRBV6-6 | CASRGLAVYNEQFF | TGTGCCAGCAGGGGGCTAGCGGTCTACAATGAGCAGTTCTTC
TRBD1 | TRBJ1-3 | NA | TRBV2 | CASSPTGQGSGNTIYF | TGTGCCAGCAGCCCTACGGGACAGGGGTCTGGAAACACCATATATTTT
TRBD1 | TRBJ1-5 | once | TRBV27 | CASRERQGYQPQHF | TGTGCCAGCAGGGAACGACAGGGGTATCAGCCCCAGCATTTT
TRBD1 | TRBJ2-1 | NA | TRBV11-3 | CASSSDRRDNEQFF | TGTGCCAGCAGCTCGGACAGGCGGGACAATGAGCAGTTCTTC